This TCR beta chain comes out of a study of blood T cell repertoires in COVID-19 (dated by TCRdb to about 2020). Notes on the research overall: Samples from collaborators originated in the United States, Italy and Spain and spanned both the acute and convalescent phases of COVID-19. The material from the prospective study consisted of cDNA or gDNA derived from T cells, B-cell-depleted T cells, or PBMCs. The dataset comprised deeply sampled blood TCRbeta repertoires from subjects exposed to, actively infected with, or recovered from COVID-19. The repertoires were released in a freely available public database intended as a resource for research on the immune response to SARS-CoV-2. Samples came from the ongoing ImmuneRACE study (first 160 participants) plus 1,254 subjects from 6 global collaborators. Sample metadata almost always included a de-identified subject ID, COVID-19 status, age in years and sex. Where available, HLA class I and class II types were taken from metadata supplied by the sample provider and were not determined by assay-based typing.

TCRbeta CDR3 regions were amplified from genomic DNA using the immunoSEQ Assay, a bias-controlled multiplex PCR. In the source study's methods: Nucleated cell counts per sample were estimated from amplification of reference gene primers within the assay. Sequence reads were collapsed and filtered to measure the absolute abundance of every unique TCRbeta CDR3 rearrangement. For each sample, productive Simpson clonality was calculated by taking the square root of Simpson's diversity index across productive rearrangements. TCRdb took this table from immuneACCESS and kept in-frame rearrangements with V and J called. Such tables lack part of the clones; where checked against another copy, unresolved V genes explain under half of the gap, and the rest is unexplained. The D gene and trimming were derived from the DNA, and the V and J assignments and clone size from that table. This sample holds hundreds of thousands of clones; around 86% were observed only once. Jointly, the top ten make up roughly 2% of the sample.

Points the paper makes about the study in general: How much clinical and demographic metadata was included differed by source and by participant, and the metadata was provided uncurated.

Turning to this clone: Its antigen is currently not known. It has no much larger one-base neighbor in the sample; base qualities were not kept.

Participants in the prospective study were enrolled through a virtual design, were aged roughly 18 to 90 years, and lived in about 25 United States geographic areas. To assign participants to cohorts, the prospective study relied on clinical history that participants themselves reported in a screening survey and a study questionnaire. Recovered participants in ImmuneRACE Cohort 3 were defined by two consecutive negative NP/OP PCR tests, clearance by a healthcare professional, or resolution of symptoms. In the prospective study, whole blood, serum and a nasopharyngeal or oropharyngeal swab were collected from each participant by mobile phlebotomists. Additional blood draws and questionnaires over an approximately two-month period could optionally be provided by prospective study participants. Before DNA extraction, prospective study blood samples were shipped either frozen or at room temperature.

Specimen: PBMCs or T cells enriched from blood (not recorded which). The receptor was isolated from a woman between 45 and 65 years old who had recovered from COVID-19.

The CDR3 corresponds to CASSDGGYGNQPQHF. The base sequence is TGTGCCAGCAGCGATGGGGGGTATGGCAATCAGCCCCAGCATTTT. The rearrangement combines TRBV27 with TRBJ1-5; matching of 5 bases hints at TRBD1 as the D gene. Looking up the germline V gene (reference sequence) yields CDR1 MNHEY and CDR2 SMNVEV. V loses 6 bases of germline sequence and J loses 2 bases, and the interval between the two ends is 14 bases. From the cysteine up to the phenylalanine, the CDR3 has a length of 15 residues. This entry keeps only the CDR3 DNA: 45 bases, framed from base 1.